Presented here are 5 T cell receptor beta chains from one specimen sequenced in a study of cytomegalovirus exposure and HLA in healthy donors. The study ran its PCR with 60 Vbeta and 13 Jbeta primers. The table came from immunoSEQ multiplex PCR; TCRdb's copy has only in-frame clones and leaves some out. Here the sample spans 220,000 or so clones, 60% to 80% being singletons. The sequencing input was PBMCs. These receptors were collected from a woman in her 30s in good health and CMV-seronegative.

The CDR3 coding sequence is TGTGCCAGCGGAGTAACGAACACCGGGGAGCTGTTTTTT. Encoded protein: CASGVTNTGELFF. This chain joins TRBV9 and TRBJ2-2; D uncertain. This CDR3 spans 13 amino acids. Per germline, CDR1 SGDLS and CDR2 YYNGEE. Trimming removed 7 bases from V and 0 bases from J, with 7 bases in between.

This chain links TRBV2 with TRBJ2-3, with D possibly matching TRBD2 (6 bases). Germline CDR1 reads SNHLY; CDR2 reads FYNNEI. This CDR3 contains 15 residues. V was clipped by 4 bases and J by 0 bases, with 11 bases between them. Here the CDR3 reads CASSVAGLSTDTQYF. DNA of the CDR3: TGTGCCAGCAGTGTTGCGGGGCTGAGCACAGATACGCAGTATTTT.

This chain joins TRBV19 and TRBJ1-5; D not certain. Germline lookup yields CDR1 LNHDA and CDR2 SQIVND (reference sequence). This CDR3 is built from 14 residues. V was shortened by 9 bases and J by 2 bases, with 14 bases between the two germline ends. This chain's CDR3 is CASSAPSGNQPQHF. Written as DNA, the CDR3 is TGTGCCAGCTCCGCCCCGTCGGGCAATCAGCCCCAGCATTTT.

The genes are TRBV6-1 and TRBJ1-3; D gene ambiguous. V lost 5 bases and J 0 bases, leaving 11 bases between the germline ends. From germline, CDR1 is MNHNS and CDR2 SASEGT. The CDR3 is 15 amino acids. This CDR3 reads CASSFQPSSGNTIYF. Written as DNA, the CDR3 is TGTGCCAGCAGTTTCCAACCGAGCTCTGGAAACACCATATATTTT.

This clone has a handful of counts. The chain links TRBV7-9 to TRBJ1-1, with 7 bases fitting TRBD1. V lost 1 base to trimming and J lost 4 bases; unmatched junction nucleotides: 3. The CDR3 runs to 14 residues. Per germline, CDR1 SEHNR and CDR2 FQNEAQ (reference sequence). The CDR3 region has the DNA TGTGCCAGCAGCTTAGTACAGGGGACCACTGAAGCTTTCTTT. Translation: CASSLVQGTTEAFF.